This entry lists 30 T cell receptor beta chains sequenced from one sample in a study of blood T cell repertoires in COVID-19. Profiling relied on immunoSEQ multiplex PCR, and the TCRdb table lists in-frame clones only, not all of them. Of about 91,000 clones in the sample, almost 85% were seen once. Sample: peripheral blood. These TCRs come from a middle-aged man with active or convalescent COVID-19.

This sequence joins TRBV10-3 and TRBJ2-3, with TRBD2 matching 10 bases. The CDR3 extends over 13 amino acids. CDR1 and CDR2 (germline): ENHRY, SYGVKD. J lost 6 bases, V lost 10 bases, and 7 bases had no gene match. In DNA, the CDR3 is TGTGCCACCACTAGCGGGGCAAAGGATACGCAGTATTTT. Its translation: CATTSGAKDTQYF.

The chain joins TRBV27 to TRBJ1-1; D remains unclear. Germline CDR1 is MNHEY and CDR2 is SMNVEV (reference sequence). The length of the CDR3 is 13 residues. V lost 6 bases and J 4 bases, leaving 12 bases between the germline ends. Here the CDR3 DNA reads TGTGCCAGCAGGTTCGAGGGCGGCACTGAAGCTTTCTTT. As protein: CASRFEGGTEAFF.

This clone occurred a few times. The rearrangement uses TRBV11-2 and TRBJ2-7; no clear D gene. Germline V lookup: CDR1 SGHAT, CDR2 FQNNGV. CDR3 size: 16 residues. V lost 1 base to trimming and J lost 1 base, with 14 bases between them. The CDR3 sequence is CASSLGMAAPSYEQYV. The DNA for the CDR3 is TGTGCCAGCAGCTTAGGAATGGCAGCGCCGTCCTACGAGCAGTACGTC.

V gene TRBV29-1 combines with J gene TRBJ2-3; TRBD1 aligns across 10 bases. V shed 6 bases and J 1 base; nucleotides not matched to a gene: 16. Per the germline V gene, CDR1 is SQVTM and CDR2 is ANQGSEA. There are 18 residues in the CDR3. The CDR3 region has the DNA TGCAGCGTGAAGGTCGTCGGGGACAGGGGAGGTGGCACAGATACGCAGTATTTT. It specifies CSVKVVGDRGGGTDTQYF.

The chain combines TRBV6-1 with TRBJ1-5; D possibly corresponds to TRBD1 (5 bases). Looked up from germline, CDR1 is MNHNS and CDR2 is SASEGT. This CDR3 comprises 15 residues. V was cut by 0 bases and J by 3 bases, with 9 bases left in between. The CDR3 nucleotides are TGTGCCAGCAGTGAAGCAGGGGCTTCCAATCAGCCCCAGCATTTT. This sequence encodes CASSEAGASNQPQHF.

The J gene is TRBJ1-6, the V gene TRBV5-1, with D unclear. Per the germline V gene, CDR1 is SGHRS and CDR2 is YFSETQ. The CDR3 runs 14 residues. Trimming removed 0 bases at V and 14 bases at J, with 15 bases between. CDR3 region: CASSLDSQLGSLHF. CDR3 sequence (DNA): TGCGCCAGCAGCTTGGATAGCCAGCTAGGTTCCCTCCACTTT. The full variable domain, with the rest looked up from reference TRBV5-1 and TRBJ1-6, is KAGVTQTPRYLIKTRGQQVTLSCSPISGHRSVSWYQQTPGQGLQFLFEYFSETQRNKGNFPGRFSGRQFSNSRSEMNVSTLELGDSALYLCASSLDSQLGSLHFGNGTRLTVT.

The genes are TRBV11-2 and TRBJ2-7; D not resolved. The CDR3 is 15 amino acids. V lost 5 bases to trimming and J lost 4 bases, with 18 bases between them. Germline-derived CDR1 and CDR2 are SGHAT and FQNNGV. The CDR3 sequence: CASSGAQVTLYEQYF. The CDR3 DNA reads as TGTGCCAGCAGCGGCGCTCAGGTAACCCTATACGAGCAGTACTTC.

The rearrangement uses TRBV5-1 and TRBJ2-2; tentatively, D is TRBD1 (6 bases). The V gene lost 0 bases and the J gene lost 4 bases, with 16 bases spanning the gap. Germline V gene sequence: CDR1 SGHRS, CDR2 YFSETQ. This CDR3 is built from 17 residues. CDR3 in amino acids: CASSLGTAPRGTGELFF. CDR3 DNA: TGCGCCAGCAGCTTGGGAACCGCTCCCAGGGGCACCGGGGAGCTGTTTTTT.

This chain connects TRBV6-5 to TRBJ2-3; a possible D gene is TRBD2 (7 bases). The V gene lost 4 bases and the J gene lost 5 bases, with 16 bases spanning the gap. CDR1 is MNHEY and CDR2 is SVGAGI in the germline V gene. The CDR3 spans 15 residues. The CDR3 sequence: CASSSRGLEGDTQYF. In nucleotides, the CDR3 is TGTGCCAGCAGTTCGCGGGGGCTAGAGGGAGATACGCAGTATTTT.

The V and J genes are TRBV20-1 and TRBJ2-5; 11 bases map to TRBD2. After removal of 3 bases from V and 2 bases from J, the junction contained 2 bases not matched to a gene. Germline V gene lookup returns CDR1 DFQATT and CDR2 SNEGSKA (reference sequence). The CDR3 runs 14 residues. CDR3 amino acids: CSASLAGGQETQYF. The CDR3 nucleotides read TGCAGTGCTAGTTTAGCGGGGGGGCAAGAGACCCAGTACTTC.

The chain is built from TRBV7-9 and TRBJ1-1; 7 positions match TRBD1. J gave up 3 bases and V 1 base, and 2 bases lay outside the gene matches. The CDR3 runs to 14 residues. CDR1 is SEHNR, CDR2 FQNEAQ, per germline (reference sequence). The CDR3 DNA reads TGTGCCAGCAGCTTAGGACAGGGCCACACTGAAGCTTTCTTT. It specifies CASSLGQGHTEAFF.

The V and J genes are TRBV10-3 and TRBJ1-2, with D maybe TRBD1 (5 bases). The V gene's germline CDR1 is ENHRY and CDR2 SYGVKD. CDR3 length equals 15 residues. V was shortened by 11 bases and J by 3 bases, with 22 bases between the two germline ends. CDR3 loop: CASYADQGYDYGYTF. DNA of the CDR3: TGTGCCTCCTACGCCGACCAGGGCTATGACTATGGCTACACCTTC.

This chain uses TRBV6-5 with TRBJ1-2, with D possibly TRBD1 on 5 matching bases. V shed 0 bases and J shed 4 bases, with 12 bases lying between them. The germline CDR1 and CDR2 sequences are MNHEY and SVGAGI. The CDR3 is 15 amino acids. The CDR3 loop is CASSYSVREGYGYTF. The DNA of the CDR3 is TGTGCCAGCAGTTACTCGGTCAGGGAGGGCTATGGCTACACCTTC.

This clone was seen just once. CDR3 residues: CASSLASGNQPQHF. DNA of the CDR3: TGTGCCAGCAGCTTAGCTTCAGGTAATCAGCCCCAGCATTTT. This chain uses TRBV7-9 with TRBJ1-5; D gene uncertain. Germline V lookup: CDR1 SEHNR, CDR2 FQNEAQ (reference sequence). CDR3 length: 14 residues. The germline V and J ends were trimmed by 0 bases and 4 bases, with 7 bases remaining between them.

This clone appeared a single time. V is TRBV18 and J is TRBJ1-4; the match to TRBD1 covers 9 bases. CDR1 is KGHSH and CDR2 is LQKENI in the germline V gene. CDR3 length: 14 amino acids. J was trimmed by 8 bases and V by 8 bases; bases with no gene match: 9. Written as DNA, the CDR3 is TGTGCCAGCCCATCCACAGGGGGCCGCGAAAAACTGTTTTTT. Amino acid sequence: CASPSTGGREKLFF.

The V gene is TRBV5-1, the J gene TRBJ2-7; 7 bases match TRBD1. Germline values: CDR1 SGHRS, CDR2 YFSETQ. V lost 4 bases to trimming and J lost 6 bases; unmatched junction nucleotides: 10. The CDR3 sequence is 14 residues long. CDR3 loop: CASSLGTAGVEQYV. The CDR3 DNA is TGCGCCAGCAGCCTGGGGACAGCAGGGGTCGAGCAGTACGTC.

The rearrangement links TRBV6-5 to TRBJ2-5; 7 bases align to TRBD1. Germline CDR1 MNHEY, CDR2 SVGAGI. The CDR3 spans 14 residues. The ends lost 6 bases at V and 4 bases at J; junction bases unmatched: 8. CDR3 amino acids: CASRAGGRGETQYF. The CDR3 coding sequence is TGTGCCAGCAGGGCAGGGGGTAGAGGAGAGACCCAGTACTTC.

This chain connects TRBV12-3 or TRBV12-4 to TRBJ1-2; D is unresolved. This CDR3 has 12 residues. The V end was cut by 9 bases, the J end by 4 bases, with 12 bases between. The CDR3 reads CASRNGVYGYTF. The CDR3 bases are TGTGCCAGTCGAAACGGTGTCTATGGCTACACCTTC.

The chain links TRBV19 to TRBJ2-7, with 7 bases lining up with TRBD1. The germline V gene has CDR1 LNHDA and CDR2 SQIVND (reference sequence). The V segment lost 3 bases and the J segment 5 bases; nucleotides outside the gene matches: 1. The CDR3 runs 12 residues. The CDR3 sequence is CASSITGDEQYF. In DNA form, the CDR3 reads TGTGCCAGTAGTATCACAGGGGACGAGCAGTACTTC.

The V gene is TRBV29-1, the J gene TRBJ1-2, with D uncertain. Trimming shortened V by 5 bases and J by 2 bases, and 6 bases separated the two germline ends. The CDR3 extends over 11 amino acids. The V gene's germline CDR1 is SQVTM and CDR2 ANQGSEA. CDR3 region: CSVTLNYGYTF. CDR3 sequence (DNA): TGCAGCGTTACCCTAAACTATGGCTACACCTTC.

The V gene is TRBV7-9, the J gene TRBJ1-2; 7 positions agree with TRBD1. The ends lost 7 bases at V and 2 bases at J; junction bases unmatched: 13. CDR3 length equals 16 residues. Germline V CDR1 and CDR2: SEHNR, FQNEAQ (reference sequence). The DNA for the CDR3 is TGTGCCAGCACCCCCCCTTTCGGCAGGGGGAACTATGGCTACACCTTC. This encodes CASTPPFGRGNYGYTF. The whole variable domain, filled in from reference TRBV7-9 and TRBJ1-2, reads DTGVSQNPRHKITKRGQNVTFRCDPISEHNRLYWYRQTLGQGPEFLTYFQNEAQLEKSRLLSDRFSAERPKGSFSTLEIQRTEQGDSAMYLCASTPPFGRGNYGYTFGSGTRLTVV.

J is TRBJ2-3 and V is TRBV21-1; the listed D gene, TRBD1, was not tested against the DNA. TRBV21-1 is designated a pseudogene. The CDR3 has 14 residues. The CDR3: CASSKTESTDTQYF. CDR3 bases: TGTGCCAGCAGCAAGACAGAAAGCACAGATACGCAGTATTTT.

The chain combines TRBV5-4 with TRBJ1-1; no reliable D call. Looked up from germline, CDR1 is SGHNT and CDR2 is YYREEE (reference sequence). Trimming shortened V by 5 bases and J by 1 base, and 12 bases separated the two germline ends. The CDR3 spans 14 residues. The CDR3 DNA reads TGTGCCAGCAGTTACGGACGGGAGAACACTGAAGCTTTCTTT. Translated, it gives CASSYGRENTEAFF.

As concerns this clone: Compared with germline, one end of the junction differs, possibly owing to a read error. The sample contains more than one DNA sequence encoding this CDR3. The chain combines TRBV12-3 or TRBV12-4 with TRBJ1-2; TRBD1 agrees at 7 bases. The length of the CDR3 is 12 residues. Here the CDR3 reads CASSRGQNGYTF. The CDR3 coding sequence is TGTGCCAGCAGCAGGGGACAGAATGGCTACACCTTT.

The V gene is TRBV5-1, the J gene TRBJ2-5, with TRBD1 matching 8 bases. The CDR3 contains 14 residues. CDR1 and CDR2 from the germline V gene are SGHRS and YFSETQ. V dropped 5 bases and J dropped 4; count of bases not matched to a gene: 7. The CDR3 sequence is CASSIGQGRETQYF. The CDR3 nucleotides read TGCGCCAGCAGTATCGGACAGGGACGAGAGACCCAGTACTTC.

The V and J genes are TRBV12-3 or TRBV12-4 and TRBJ1-2; D gene unclear. With 5 bases removed from V and 1 base from J, the gap between germline ends came to 8 bases. The CDR3 has 13 residues. DNA of the CDR3: TGTGCCAGCAGTCCAAGCCTTAACTATGGCTACACCTTC. Translation: CASSPSLNYGYTF.

The V call is TRBV18, the J call TRBJ1-5; 7 nucleotides match TRBD1. The CDR3 extends over 14 amino acids. V shed 5 bases and J 2 bases; nucleotides not matched to a gene: 3. Germline V gene sequence: CDR1 KGHSH, CDR2 LQKENI. CDR3 amino acids: CASSAQGRNQPQHF. DNA of the CDR3: TGTGCCAGCTCAGCACAGGGGCGCAATCAGCCCCAGCATTTT.

This clone was observed a single time. The rearrangement joins TRBV12-3 or TRBV12-4 to TRBJ1-2; no clear D gene. The CDR3 runs to 12 residues. V was clipped by 3 bases and J by 6 bases, with 8 bases between them. CDR3: CASSFSGDGYTF. CDR3 DNA sequence: TGTGCCAGCAGTTTTTCCGGGGATGGCTACACCTTC.

The V gene is TRBV6-5, the J gene TRBJ1-4, with D tentatively TRBD1 (5 bases). The length of the CDR3 is 15 residues. Germline V gives CDR1 MNHEY, CDR2 SVGAGI. Between the trimmed V and J ends, which lost 0 bases and 4 bases, there was a span of 9 bases. DNA for the CDR3: TGTGCCAGCAGTTACTCGGGGAGGGGTAATGAAAAACTGTTTTTT. Translated, it gives CASSYSGRGNEKLFF.

This chain connects TRBV5-4 to TRBJ1-1; D is unclear. Trimming took 3 bases from V and 7 from J, leaving 7 bases between them. CDR3 length: 11 amino acids. The germline gives CDR1 SGHNT, CDR2 YYREEE (reference sequence). The CDR3 coding sequence is TGTGCCAGCAGCTCCCAACTTGAAGCTTTCTTT. The encoded protein is CASSSQLEAFF.